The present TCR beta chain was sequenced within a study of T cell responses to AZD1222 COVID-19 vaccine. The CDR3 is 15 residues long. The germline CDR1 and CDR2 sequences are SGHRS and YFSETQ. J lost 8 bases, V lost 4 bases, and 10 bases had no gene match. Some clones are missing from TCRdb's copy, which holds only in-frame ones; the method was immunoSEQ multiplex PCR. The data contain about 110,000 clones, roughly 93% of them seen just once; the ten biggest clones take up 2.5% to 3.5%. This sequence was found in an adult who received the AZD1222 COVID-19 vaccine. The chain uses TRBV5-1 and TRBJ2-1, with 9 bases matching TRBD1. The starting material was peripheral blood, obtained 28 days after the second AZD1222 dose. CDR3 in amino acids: CASSPGTGRRDEQFF. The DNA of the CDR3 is TGCGCCAGCAGCCCCGGGACAGGGCGGAGGGATGAGCAGTTCTTC.